This paragraph reports one T cell receptor (beta chain). The antigen remains unidentified. Germline V gene lookup returns CDR1 LNHDA and CDR2 SQIVND (reference sequence). The V end was cut by 5 bases, the J end by 6 bases, with 23 bases between. This CDR3 is 17 amino acids long. This sample is part of a study of shared clonotypes between healthy human individuals. Whole-study context: CD8 memory received one plate per donor, CD8 naive two, CD4 memory three and CD4 naive three.

General study points: Across a handful of donors, naive CD4 shared roughly 5.1%, naive CD8 less than 4%, memory CD4 roughly 2.3%, memory CD8 0.4% to 0.5%. Clonotype sharing among donors likely depends on sequencing depth.

In the authors' workflow: Owing to the provision of junction-only sequences devoid of quality scores by immunoSEQ, filtering differed. Profiling relied on immunoSEQ multiplex PCR, and the TCRdb table lists in-frame clones only, not all of them. V, J and clone size were drawn from that table, and D and trimming were deduced from the DNA. There are just over 2,000,000 clones in the sample; approximately 95% occur only once, and 0.1% to 0.15% lies in the top ten. Sequenced: naive CD4+ T cells sorted from blood. Noted subset: CD45RA+ positively selected. The chain employs TRBV19 and TRBJ1-5; D is undetermined. This TCR came from a man in his late teens or twenties in good health. CDR3: CASSPAWNYGLSQPQHF. The CDR3 coding sequence is TGTGCCAGTAGTCCCGCCTGGAATTACGGGTTGTCTCAGCCCCAGCATTTT.